The 29 T cell receptor beta chains below were found in one sample sequenced in a study of blood T cell repertoires in COVID-19. Generated by immunoSEQ multiplex PCR, the TCRdb table keeps only in-frame clones and is missing some. This repertoire shows about 75,000 clones, 90% found once; its top ten account for 6.9%. Source material: peripheral blood. The receptor set was obtained from a human donor in a cohort sampled during active COVID-19.

The chain joins TRBV7-9 to TRBJ2-3; D might be TRBD1 (5 bases). CDR1 SEHNR and CDR2 FQNEAQ come from the germline V gene (reference sequence). The CDR3 has 16 amino acids. Trimming took off 5 bases at V and 0 bases at J, with 15 bases between the two ends. CDR3 sequence reads: CASSPGRTLSTDTQYF. CDR3 nucleotide sequence: TGTGCCAGCAGCCCTGGACGGACACTTAGCACAGATACGCAGTATTTT.

This chain links TRBV19 with TRBJ1-3; 7 bases are shared with TRBD1. The germline V gene has CDR1 LNHDA and CDR2 SQIVND (reference sequence). CDR3 length: 14 residues. The junction had 7 bases not matched to a gene; V was cut back by 9 bases and J by 2 bases. For the CDR3, the DNA is TGTGCCAGCGAAACAGGGGCGGCTGGAAACACCATATATTTT. Its protein is CASETGAAGNTIYF. The full variable domain, completed using reference TRBV19 and TRBJ1-3, is DGGITQSPKYLFRKEGQNVTLSCEQNLNHDAMYWYRQDPGQGLRLIYYSQIVNDFQKGDIAEGYSVSREKKESFPLTVTSAQKNPTAFYLCASETGAAGNTIYFGEGSWLTVV.

The rearrangement joins TRBV11-2 to TRBJ1-2; maybe TRBD1 (5 bases). The CDR3 contains 13 residues. Trimming stripped 1 base from V and 4 bases from J, with 7 bases between. CDR1 is SGHAT, CDR2 FQNNGV, per germline. The CDR3 bases are TGTGCCAGCAGCTTAGGACAGCTCTATGGCTACACCTTC. It is translated as CASSLGQLYGYTF.

Here the CDR3 reads CASRLRSSRAPPYEQYF. The CDR3 region has the DNA TGTGCAAGTCGCCTAAGGTCGAGCAGGGCCCCCCCCTACGAGCAGTACTTC. This chain connects TRBV12-2 to TRBJ2-7; the tabulated D call, TRBD1, remains unverified against the DNA. TRBV12-2 is shown as a pseudogene. The CDR3 has 17 residues.

The chain joins TRBV7-8 to TRBJ1-5, with unresolved D. Trimming cost V 4 bases and J 7 bases, with 11 bases left between them. This CDR3 is 13 amino acids long. The germline V gene has CDR1 SGHVS and CDR2 FQNEAQ. CDR3 sequence (DNA): TGTGCCAGCAGCTCCCGCGGTCGGCAGCCCCAGCATTTT. Translated: CASSSRGRQPQHF.

V gene TRBV5-5 combines with J gene TRBJ2-2; D perhaps matches TRBD1 (6 bases). Between the trimmed V and J ends, which lost 1 base and 5 bases, there was a span of 12 bases. The CDR3 is 15 residues long. CDR1 is SGHKS, CDR2 YYEKEE, per germline (reference sequence). The CDR3 sequence: CASSLRGTATGELFF. DNA for the CDR3: TGTGCCAGCAGCTTGAGGGGGACGGCAACCGGGGAGCTGTTTTTT.

The V call is TRBV9, the J call TRBJ2-1; 9 bases are a match to TRBD2. Germline CDR1 and CDR2: SGDLS and YYNGEE. V was pared by 0 bases and J by 3 bases, with 7 bases of the junction left unmatched. The CDR3 totals 17 residues. The CDR3, as DNA: TGTGCCAGCAGCGTAGATATAGCGGGGGCGATCTACAATGAGCAGTTCTTC. This gives the protein CASSVDIAGAIYNEQFF.

The DNA for the CDR3 is TGTGCCAGCAGCTTCGGGGGTGGGCAAGAGACCCAGTACTTC. Translating it yields CASSFGGGQETQYF. The rearrangement uses TRBV9 and TRBJ2-5, with D perhaps matching TRBD2 (6 bases). Germline values: CDR1 SGDLS, CDR2 YYNGEE. The CDR3 contains 14 residues. The V gene lost 4 bases and the J gene lost 2 bases, with 12 bases spanning the gap.

This rearrangement joins TRBV11-2 to TRBJ2-7, with 7 bases that match TRBD1. V shed 1 base, J shed 3 bases, and the junction held 9 bases outside the gene matches. Germline assignment: CDR1 SGHAT and CDR2 FQNNGV. The CDR3 is 16 residues long. For the CDR3, the DNA is TGTGCCAGCAGCTTAGGTAGGGGGCTGGGTTTCTACGAGCAGTACTTC. Protein: CASSLGRGLGFYEQYF.

The chain uses TRBV5-1 and TRBJ2-1; 16 bases line up with TRBD2. The CDR3 runs 17 residues. V was pared by 5 bases and J by 4 bases, with 6 bases of the junction left unmatched. In germline, CDR1 is SGHRS, CDR2 YFSETQ. Here the CDR3 reads CASSWGLAGGSYNEQFF. In DNA form, the CDR3 reads TGCGCCAGCAGTTGGGGACTAGCGGGGGGGAGTTACAATGAGCAGTTCTTC.

CDR3 loop: CAISDGLAGPDTQYF. DNA of the CDR3: TGTGCCATCAGTGACGGACTAGCTGGACCAGATACGCAGTATTTT. This sequence joins TRBV10-3 and TRBJ2-3; 8 bases align to TRBD2. The CDR3 is made up of 15 amino acids. Germline V gene sequence: CDR1 ENHRY, CDR2 SYGVKD. V was clipped by 3 bases and J by 4 bases; unmatched bases: 6.

CDR3 residues: CASSASGGASGELFF. The CDR3 DNA reads TGTGCCAGCAGCGCTAGCGGGGGGGCTTCCGGGGAGCTGTTTTTT. This chain uses TRBV6-5 with TRBJ2-2; 12 nucleotides align to TRBD2. The germline V gene encodes CDR1 MNHEY and CDR2 SVGAGI. With V trimmed by 6 bases and J by 6 bases, 5 bases remained unmatched. The CDR3 has 15 amino acids.

This clone was recorded once. V is TRBV9 and J is TRBJ2-3; weak D call: TRBD2 (6 bases). CDR3 length: 14 amino acids. The germline V gene encodes CDR1 SGDLS and CDR2 YYNGEE. V lost 0 bases and J lost 4, with 9 bases in between. CDR3 loop: CASSVVEGADTQYF. CDR3 bases: TGTGCCAGCAGCGTAGTGGAGGGCGCAGATACGCAGTATTTT. The full variable domain, with the rest looked up from reference TRBV9 and TRBJ2-3, is DSGVTQTPKHLITATGQRVTLRCSPRSGDLSVYWYQQSLDQGLQFLIQYYNGEERAKGNILERFSAQQFPDLHSELNLSSLELGDSALYFCASSVVEGADTQYFGPGTRLTVL.

This CDR3 reads CASRTSGGANTGELFF. CDR3 nucleotide sequence: TGCGCCAGCCGGACTAGCGGGGGGGCTAACACCGGGGAGCTGTTTTTT. The rearrangement joins TRBV5-1 to TRBJ2-2; TRBD2 matches 15 bases. The germline CDR1 and CDR2 sequences are SGHRS and YFSETQ. The V segment lost 7 bases and the J segment 2 bases; nucleotides outside the gene matches: 3. The length of the CDR3 is 16 residues.

This chain links TRBV12-3 or TRBV12-4 with TRBJ2-7, with 9 bases fitting TRBD1. V shed 7 bases and J 6 bases; nucleotides not matched to a gene: 7. This CDR3 has 13 amino acids. CDR3 sequence (DNA): TGTGCCAGCACCCGGGACAGGGAGGCCGAGCAGTACTTC. Residues: CASTRDREAEQYF.

This clone was recorded only once. The chain has TRBV7-8 and TRBJ1-2, with TRBD1 matching 12 bases. With V trimmed by 1 base and J by 6 bases, 12 bases remained unmatched. The V gene's germline CDR1 is SGHVS and CDR2 FQNEAQ. The CDR3 is made up of 18 amino acids. The CDR3 DNA reads as TGTGCCAGCAGCTTAGATACCCGGGACAGGGGGCGAAGAAATGGCTACACCTTC. Encoded protein: CASSLDTRDRGRRNGYTF. The complete variable domain, with remaining parts taken from reference TRBV7-8 and TRBJ1-2, reads GAGVSQSPRYKVAKRGQDVALRCDPISGHVSLFWYQQALGQGPEFLTYFQNEAQLDKSGLPSDRFFAERPEGSVSTLKIQRTQQEDSAVYLCASSLDTRDRGRRNGYTFGSGTRLTVV.

The chain's CDR3 is CASSLTGGSGYTF. The CDR3 DNA reads TGTGCCAGTAGTCTTACTGGGGGGTCTGGCTACACCTTC. The rearrangement uses TRBV19 and TRBJ1-2; a weak D match, TRBD1 (5 bases). The CDR3 is 13 residues long. The germline V gene has CDR1 LNHDA and CDR2 SQIVND (reference sequence). V gave up 5 bases and J gave up 7 bases, with 14 bases separating them.

The chain combines TRBV6-5 with TRBJ1-2, with 10 bases that match TRBD1. The J segment lost 8 bases and the V segment lost 6 bases, leaving 12 bases of the junction unmatched. Germline V gives CDR1 MNHEY, CDR2 SVGAGI. CDR3 length equals 15 residues. The CDR3 coding sequence is TGTGCCAGCAGCCGGCGAAGGACAGGGGGGCCAGGCTACACCTTC. This codes for CASSRRRTGGPGYTF.

The V call is TRBV14, the J call TRBJ2-3; 7 nucleotides agree with TRBD1. The CDR3 spans 16 residues. V was clipped by 1 base and J by 2 bases; unmatched bases: 6. From germline, CDR1 is SGHDN and CDR2 FVKESK. DNA for the CDR3: TGTGCCAGCAGCCAAGGGGACAGCGAATACACAGATACGCAGTATTTT. It codes for CASSQGDSEYTDTQYF.

In its sample, this clone was seen a few times. This chain uses TRBV11-2 with TRBJ1-3; a possible D gene is TRBD1 (5 bases). The CDR3 runs to 14 residues. CDR1 is SGHAT, CDR2 FQNNGV, per germline. V was clipped by 5 bases and J by 6 bases, with 14 bases between them. The CDR3 coding sequence is TGTGCCAGCAGCCAAGGGGTCGGGCAAAACACCATATATTTT. Protein product: CASSQGVGQNTIYF.

The rearrangement uses TRBV29-1 and TRBJ1-4; TRBD1 matches at 8 bases. The V and J ends lost 5 bases and 8 bases, in that order; junction bases with no gene match: 10. CDR1 SQVTM and CDR2 ANQGSEA come from the germline V gene. The CDR3 has 14 amino acids. CDR3 region: CSVSQGASGEKLFF. The CDR3 DNA follows: TGCAGCGTTTCCCAGGGGGCTTCAGGAGAAAAACTGTTTTTT.

This chain links TRBV5-8 with TRBJ2-7; tentative D call: TRBD1 (5 bases). V was pared by 2 bases and J by 3 bases, with 6 bases between. Germline CDR1 and CDR2: SGHTS and YDEGEE. This CDR3 is built from 12 residues. The CDR3 nucleotides read TGTGCCAGCAGCTTCCAGGGCTACGAGCAGTACTTC. It translates to CASSFQGYEQYF.

This chain links TRBV5-4 with TRBJ2-5, with TRBD2 matching 8 bases. After removal of 4 bases from V and 4 bases from J, the junction contained 9 bases not matched to a gene. CDR1 SGHNT and CDR2 YYREEE come from the germline V gene (reference sequence). The CDR3 sequence is 15 residues long. CDR3 loop: CASSPGGVGGETQYF. As DNA, the CDR3 is TGTGCCAGCAGCCCGGGGGGGGTCGGGGGAGAGACCCAGTACTTC.

This rearrangement joins TRBV29-1 to TRBJ2-1, with 8 positions matching TRBD1. The CDR3 is 15 residues long. Germline V gene lookup returns CDR1 SQVTM and CDR2 ANQGSEA. Trimming at V came to 0 bases and at J to 6 bases, leaving 7 bases not matched to a gene. In nucleotides, the CDR3 is TGCAGCGTTGAAGAACGGGACAGGTCAACCAATGAGCAGTTCTTC. Translating gives CSVEERDRSTNEQFF.

The chain joins TRBV6-5 to TRBJ2-7; perhaps TRBD2 as D (6 bases). V lost 7 bases and J 5 bases, leaving 15 bases between the germline ends. Germline-derived CDR1 and CDR2 are MNHEY and SVGAGI. This CDR3 is built from 13 residues. The CDR3 spells CASKRASGHEQYF. In DNA, the CDR3 is TGTGCCAGCAAGCGGGCCTCAGGCCACGAGCAGTACTTC.

Written as DNA, the CDR3 is TGTGCCAGCAGCGCATGGACAGTTACGAGCACAGATACGCAGTATTTT. It translates to CASSAWTVTSTDTQYF. The chain joins TRBV21-1 to TRBJ2-3; TRBD1 is the table's D call, not checked against the DNA. TRBV21-1 is listed as a pseudogene. The CDR3 is 16 amino acids.

This clone was recorded once. This chain joins TRBV28 and TRBJ2-6; the D gene is possibly TRBD1 (6 bases). V lost 10 bases and J 4 bases, leaving 20 bases between the germline ends. Germline V gives CDR1 MDHEN, CDR2 SYDVKM. This CDR3 has 16 amino acids. The CDR3: CATKPPPGDGANVLTF. The CDR3, as DNA: TGTGCCACAAAGCCCCCGCCAGGGGACGGGGCCAACGTCCTGACTTTC.

This chain links TRBV4-3 with TRBJ1-5; 8 nucleotides line up with TRBD1. This CDR3 comprises 14 residues. Germline CDR1 and CDR2: LGHNA and YSLEER. V gave up 0 bases and J gave up 6 bases; unmatched junction bases: 1. The CDR3 DNA sequence: TGCGCCAGCAGCCAAGACAGGGGGCGTCAGCCCCAGCATTTT. Protein: CASSQDRGRQPQHF.

This clone appeared a single time. The J gene is TRBJ2-2, the V gene TRBV6-1, with TRBD2 matching over 7 bases. The CDR3 has 15 residues. The trim removed 3 bases at V and 4 bases at J, leaving 5 bases unmatched. Looked up from germline, CDR1 is MNHNS and CDR2 is SASEGT. CDR3 in DNA: TGTGCCAGCAGTGACGGGTGGGGGGGCACCGGGGAGCTGTTTTTT. It is translated as CASSDGWGGTGELFF.